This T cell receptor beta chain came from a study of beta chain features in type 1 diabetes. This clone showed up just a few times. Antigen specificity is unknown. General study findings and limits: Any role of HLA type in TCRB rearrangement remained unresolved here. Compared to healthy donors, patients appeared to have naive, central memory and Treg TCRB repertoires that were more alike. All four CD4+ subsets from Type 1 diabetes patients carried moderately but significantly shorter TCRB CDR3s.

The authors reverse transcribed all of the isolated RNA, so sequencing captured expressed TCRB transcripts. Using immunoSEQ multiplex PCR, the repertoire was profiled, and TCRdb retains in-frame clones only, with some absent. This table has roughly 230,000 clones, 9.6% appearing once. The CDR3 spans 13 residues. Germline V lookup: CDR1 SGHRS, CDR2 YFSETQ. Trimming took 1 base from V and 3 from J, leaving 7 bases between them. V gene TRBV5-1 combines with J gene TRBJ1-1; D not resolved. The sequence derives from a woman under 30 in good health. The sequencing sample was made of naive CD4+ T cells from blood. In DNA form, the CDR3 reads TGCGCCAGCAGCTTGAGTGGCCACACTGAAGCTTTCTTT. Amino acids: CASSLSGHTEAFF.